One and the same sample provided the 27 T cell receptor beta chains below, sequenced in a study of T-cell reconstitution after alpha-beta-depleted transplantation in children. A TCRbeta library incorporating unique molecular identifiers was prepared. MiXCR, applied by TCRdb to the PCR reads, yields one record per CDR3 protein. The sample has 150,000 to 200,000 distinct CDR3 sequences, 13% to 15% seen once. The source material was PBMCs from the stem cell graft donor, sampled from the stem cell graft. These receptors all come from a human donor who donated a stem cell graft to a child with acute lymphoblastic leukemia.

This clonotype was detected ten times or more. The chain recombines TRBV24-1 with TRBJ1-2; D may be TRBD1 (5 bases). V was shortened by 6 bases and J by 2 bases, with 12 bases between the two germline ends. The CDR3 is 14 residues long. CDR1 and CDR2 from the germline V gene are KGHDR and SFDVKD. In DNA, the CDR3 is TGTGCCACCAGTCCCTCCCCAGGGAACTATGGCTACACCTTC. This codes for CATSPSPGNYGYTF.

This clonotype has a handful of counts. The chain combines TRBV20-1 with TRBJ2-2, with TRBD2 identical over 7 bases. The J segment lost 0 bases and the V segment lost 3 bases, leaving 7 bases of the junction unmatched. The CDR3 sequence is 16 residues long. CDR1 DFQATT and CDR2 SNEGSKA come from the germline V gene (reference sequence). The CDR3 DNA sequence: TGCAGTGCTAGTAAGCCTAGCGGTTCGAACACCGGGGAGCTGTTTTTT. This encodes CSASKPSGSNTGELFF.

In this sample, this clonotype turned up many times. J is TRBJ1-1 and V is TRBV5-1; TRBD1 aligns across 8 bases. Germline values: CDR1 SGHRS, CDR2 YFSETQ. The CDR3 is 15 amino acids. After removal of 2 bases from V and 3 bases from J, the junction contained 6 bases not matched to a gene. CDR3 sequence: CASSFLQGEDTEAFF. DNA of the CDR3: TGCGCCAGCAGCTTCCTACAGGGGGAGGACACTGAAGCTTTCTTT.

This clonotype was seen ten or more times. The rearrangement uses TRBV28 and TRBJ1-6; 9 bases line up with TRBD1. Losses at the gene ends were 5 bases for V and 10 bases for J; bases not matched to a gene: 9. Germline loops: CDR1 MDHEN, CDR2 SYDVKM. This CDR3 has 15 residues. CDR3 DNA: TGTGCCAGCAGTCCTCGGGACAGGGCGGTCTCACCCCTCCACTTT. Translation: CASSPRDRAVSPLHF.

For the CDR3, the DNA is TGCGCCAGCAGCGCGGGACAGGGACCGCCCTACGAGCAGTACTTC. Protein: CASSAGQGPPYEQYF. The chain uses TRBV5-1 and TRBJ2-7; 9 bases fit TRBD1. The V gene end was trimmed by 4 bases and the J gene end by 2 bases; junction bases not matched to a gene: 7. In germline, CDR1 is SGHRS, CDR2 YFSETQ. The CDR3 consists of 15 residues.

At least ten counts were recorded for this clonotype. V and J are TRBV10-3 and TRBJ2-2; tentative D call: TRBD2 (6 bases). The CDR3 totals 17 residues. In germline, CDR1 is ENHRY, CDR2 SYGVKD. V shed 0 bases and J shed 2 bases, with 13 bases lying between them. The CDR3 nucleotides are TGTGCCATCAGTGAGTCGGAGGGGAGGCCCAACACCGGGGAGCTGTTTTTT. Translated: CAISESEGRPNTGELFF.

This clonotype has a count of ten or more. V and J are TRBV5-1 and TRBJ1-4; TRBD1 is a possible D gene (6 bases). The CDR3 is 15 residues long. Trimming shortened V by 0 bases and J by 7 bases, and 13 bases separated the two germline ends. The germline V gene has CDR1 SGHRS and CDR2 YFSETQ. In DNA, the CDR3 is TGCGCCAGCAGCTTGGAGGGGGGAGTGGGTGAAAAACTGTTTTTT. This sequence encodes CASSLEGGVGEKLFF.

V is TRBV11-1 and J is TRBJ2-7; TRBD2 matches 11 bases. The CDR3 sequence is 14 residues long. V lost 3 bases and J lost 7; bases outside the gene matches: 5. Germline V CDR1 and CDR2: SGHAT, FQDESV (reference sequence). The CDR3 loop is CASSFRLAGREQYF. The CDR3 region has the DNA TGTGCCAGCAGCTTCCGACTAGCGGGAAGGGAGCAGTACTTC. The full variable domain, with the rest looked up from reference TRBV11-1 and TRBJ2-7, is EAEVAQSPRYKITEKSQAVAFWCDPISGHATLYWYRQILGQGPELLVQFQDESVVDDSQLPKDRFSAERLKGVDSTLKIQPAELGDSAMYLCASSFRLAGREQYFGPGTRLTVT.

There are a few counts of this clonotype. The rearrangement uses TRBV29-1 and TRBJ1-3; D call uncertain. Trimming cost V 4 bases and J 2 bases, with 9 bases left between them. This CDR3 comprises 13 residues. CDR1 is SQVTM and CDR2 is ANQGSEA in the germline V gene. The CDR3 DNA reads TGCAGCGTTGTTGAGGGAGCTGGAAACACCATATATTTT. This encodes CSVVEGAGNTIYF.

This clonotype was counted between two and nine times. The chain combines TRBV20-1 with TRBJ2-3; no firm D call. The ends were cut back, 6 bases at V and 4 bases at J, with 14 bases in the middle. The CDR3 loop spans 13 amino acids. Per the germline V gene, CDR1 is DFQATT and CDR2 is SNEGSKA (reference sequence). The CDR3 DNA reads as TGCAGTGCCCTTAATGACCCTGCAGATACGCAGTATTTT. Protein: CSALNDPADTQYF.

This clonotype was seen repeatedly, ten times or more. The rearrangement uses TRBV20-1 and TRBJ1-1; D not resolved. There are 11 residues in the CDR3. CDR1 is DFQATT and CDR2 is SNEGSKA in the germline V gene (reference sequence). The germline V and J ends were trimmed by 6 bases and 7 bases, with 12 bases remaining between them. This CDR3 is CSAPRRIEAFF. For the CDR3, the DNA is TGCAGTGCCCCGAGACGGATTGAAGCTTTCTTT.

This clonotype was detected many times. The chain joins TRBV7-8 to TRBJ2-3; D uncertain. CDR3 size: 15 residues. In germline, CDR1 is SGHVS, CDR2 FQNEAQ. Between the trimmed V and J ends, which lost 5 bases and 6 bases, there was a span of 18 bases. The CDR3 sequence is CASSPTSRFSDTQYF. For the CDR3, the DNA is TGTGCCAGCAGCCCCACCTCCCGGTTTTCGGATACGCAGTATTTT.

This clonotype was seen many times. This sequence joins TRBV12-3 or TRBV12-4 and TRBJ2-6; D call uncertain. The CDR3 sequence is 17 residues long. V lost 6 bases and J 2 bases, leaving 17 bases between the germline ends. Written as DNA, the CDR3 is TGTGCCAGCAGCAAGACCATAGGGTCAACTGGGGCCAACGTCCTGACTTTC. Translated: CASSKTIGSTGANVLTF.

This clonotype has a count of ten or more. This rearrangement joins TRBV10-3 to TRBJ2-5; D is possibly TRBD1 (7 bases). Germline V gene data show CDR1 as ENHRY and CDR2 as SYGVKD. The length of the CDR3 is 19 residues. V dropped 0 bases and J dropped 4 bases, with 24 bases sitting between them. In nucleotides, the CDR3 is TGTGCCATCAGTGAGTCGTTCCGAGGAGGGGGCGCAGCGGGAGAGACCCAGTACTTC. This translates into CAISESFRGGGAAGETQYF.

This clonotype appeared many times. The chain uses TRBV18 and TRBJ1-1, with D unresolved. With 3 bases removed from V and 1 base from J, the gap between germline ends came to 9 bases. The germline V gene has CDR1 KGHSH and CDR2 LQKENI. The CDR3 contains 14 residues. The CDR3 DNA reads TGTGCCAGCTCACCCGGGGAGCGGAACACTGAAGCTTTCTTT. It translates to CASSPGERNTEAFF.

This clonotype was counted a few times. The chain couples TRBV4-2 to TRBJ2-7; no reliable D call. Germline CDR1 reads LGHNA; CDR2 reads YNFKEQ. This CDR3 spans 14 amino acids. V lost 0 bases and J 0 bases, leaving 6 bases between the germline ends. Here the CDR3 reads CASSQDDNSYEQYF. Written as DNA, the CDR3 is TGTGCCAGCAGCCAAGATGATAACTCCTACGAGCAGTACTTC.

In its sample, this clonotype was seen many times. V gene TRBV10-3 combines with J gene TRBJ1-1, with D possibly TRBD1 on 5 matching bases. The CDR3 length is 13 residues. Per the germline V gene, CDR1 is ENHRY and CDR2 is SYGVKD. With 0 bases removed from V and 3 bases from J, the gap between germline ends came to 5 bases. The CDR3 DNA reads as TGTGCCATCAGTGAGTCGGGGGACACTGAAGCTTTCTTT. Protein: CAISESGDTEAFF.

Ten or more counts support this clonotype. V and J are TRBV7-9 and TRBJ1-6; weak D call: TRBD1 (6 bases). The CDR3 has 15 amino acids. Germline V lookup: CDR1 SEHNR, CDR2 FQNEAQ (reference sequence). The V and J ends lost 4 bases and 3 bases respectively, with 10 bases between them. CDR3 loop: CASSSAGHYNSPLHF. The CDR3 DNA follows: TGTGCCAGCAGCTCGGCGGGACACTATAATTCACCCCTCCACTTT.

There are many counts of this clonotype. The V gene is TRBV5-5, the J gene TRBJ1-1, with unresolved D. CDR1 and CDR2 (germline): SGHKS, YYEKEE (reference sequence). The V end was cut by 2 bases, the J end by 2 bases, with 19 bases between. This CDR3 region has 17 residues. The CDR3 nucleotides are TGTGCCAGCAGCTTACAAGGTCGCGAGTTCCGTAACACTGAAGCTTTCTTT. Its translation: CASSLQGREFRNTEAFF.

This clonotype was seen many times. The chain uses TRBV5-1 and TRBJ1-2, with 9 nucleotides matching TRBD1. This CDR3 has 16 residues. Germline assignment: CDR1 SGHRS and CDR2 YFSETQ. The J segment lost 4 bases and the V segment lost 2 bases, leaving 9 bases of the junction unmatched. The CDR3 bases are TGCGCCAGCAGCTTCTCGGGACAGGGTTCCAGCTATGGCTACACCTTC. Translated: CASSFSGQGSSYGYTF. The entire variable domain, with the rest obtained from reference TRBV5-1 and TRBJ1-2, is as follows: KAGVTQTPRYLIKTRGQQVTLSCSPISGHRSVSWYQQTPGQGLQFLFEYFSETQRNKGNFPGRFSGRQFSNSRSEMNVSTLELGDSALYLCASSFSGQGSSYGYTFGSGTRLTVV.

This clonotype was seen a few times. V usage is TRBV7-9 and J usage is TRBJ2-1, with D perhaps TRBD1 or TRBD2 (5 bases each). CDR3 length equals 14 residues. The germline CDR1 and CDR2 sequences are SEHNR and FQNEAQ (reference sequence). The germline V and J ends were trimmed by 3 bases and 6 bases, with 12 bases remaining between them. CDR3 loop: CASSLRSGTNEQFF. DNA of the CDR3: TGTGCCAGCAGCTTGCGGAGTGGGACCAATGAGCAGTTCTTC.

This clonotype was found many times. The CDR3 here is CASKRGPTGELFF. DNA for the CDR3: TGTGCCAGCAAGAGGGGGCCAACCGGGGAGCTGTTTTTT. The chain uses TRBV27 and TRBJ2-2, with TRBD1 identical over 7 bases. The CDR3 has 13 amino acids. Germline trimming cut 7 bases from V and 5 bases from J; bases unmatched to any gene: 4. Germline V gives CDR1 MNHEY, CDR2 SMNVEV (reference sequence).

This clonotype was counted ten times or more. V is TRBV27 and J is TRBJ1-2; 8 bases align to TRBD1. Germline V gene lookup returns CDR1 MNHEY and CDR2 SMNVEV (reference sequence). This CDR3 comprises 14 residues. V gave up 3 bases and J gave up 4 bases; unmatched junction bases: 4. This CDR3 reads CASSFQGQGYGYTF. The DNA of the CDR3 is TGTGCCAGCAGTTTCCAAGGACAGGGCTATGGCTACACCTTC.

The table lists this clonotype with a few counts. The chain combines TRBV5-6 with TRBJ1-4; 9 bases agree with TRBD1. The V segment lost 3 bases and the J segment 7 bases; nucleotides outside the gene matches: 16. CDR1 and CDR2 (germline): SGHDT, YYEEEE. CDR3 length equals 18 residues. The CDR3 sequence: CASSSFSDRGRRGEKLFF. CDR3 nucleotides: TGTGCCAGCAGCTCTTTTTCCGACAGGGGGAGAAGAGGTGAAAAACTGTTTTTT.

This clonotype was seen ten or more times. The J gene is TRBJ1-6, the V gene TRBV7-2, with 11 bases that match TRBD1. CDR3 length equals 14 residues. V shed 5 bases, J shed 7 bases, and the junction held 1 base outside the gene matches. CDR1 is SGHTA and CDR2 is FQGNSA in the germline V gene. In DNA, the CDR3 is TGTGCCAGCAGCCGGGACAGGGGGAATTCACCCCTCCACTTT. Amino acid sequence: CASSRDRGNSPLHF.

In this sample, this clonotype turned up many times. The rearrangement links TRBV29-1 to TRBJ1-5; D is unclear. CDR1 and CDR2 (germline): SQVTM, ANQGSEA. This CDR3 spans 13 amino acids. Trimming took off 5 bases at V and 4 bases at J, with 12 bases between the two ends. The CDR3 DNA sequence: TGCAGCGTTCGAAGGTCGGAAAATCAGCCCCAGCATTTT. The encoded protein is CSVRRSENQPQHF.

This clonotype was recorded many times. This chain uses TRBV20-1 with TRBJ1-2, with 9 nucleotides matching TRBD1. The length of the CDR3 is 13 residues. CDR1 DFQATT and CDR2 SNEGSKA come from the germline V gene (reference sequence). V shed 1 base and J 4 bases; nucleotides not matched to a gene: 1. The CDR3 bases are TGCAGTGCTAGAGGGGACAGGGCCTATGGCTACACCTTC. Its translation: CSARGDRAYGYTF.